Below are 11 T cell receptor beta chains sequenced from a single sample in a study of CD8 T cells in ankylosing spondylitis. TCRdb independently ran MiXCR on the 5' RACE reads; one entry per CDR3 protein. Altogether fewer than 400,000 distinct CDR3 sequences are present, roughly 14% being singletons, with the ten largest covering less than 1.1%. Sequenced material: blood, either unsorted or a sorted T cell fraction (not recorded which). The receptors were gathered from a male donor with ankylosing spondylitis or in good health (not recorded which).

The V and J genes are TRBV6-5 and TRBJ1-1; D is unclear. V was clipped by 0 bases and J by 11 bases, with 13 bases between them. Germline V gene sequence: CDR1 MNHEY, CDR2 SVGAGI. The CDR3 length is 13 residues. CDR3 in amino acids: CASSYSTEKAAFF. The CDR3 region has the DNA TGTGCCAGCAGTTACTCGACGGAAAAGGCGGCTTTCTTT.

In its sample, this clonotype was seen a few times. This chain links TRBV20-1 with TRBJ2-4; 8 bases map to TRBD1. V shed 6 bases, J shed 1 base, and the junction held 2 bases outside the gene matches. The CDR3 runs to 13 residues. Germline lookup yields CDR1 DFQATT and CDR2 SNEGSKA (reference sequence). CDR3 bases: TGCAGTGCGACAGGGGATGCCAAAAACATTCAGTACTTC. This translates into CSATGDAKNIQYF.

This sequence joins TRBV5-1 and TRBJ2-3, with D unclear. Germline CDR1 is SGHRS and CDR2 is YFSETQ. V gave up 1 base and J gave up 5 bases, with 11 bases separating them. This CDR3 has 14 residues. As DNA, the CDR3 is TGCGCCAGCAGCTTGCCGAAATCCATAGATACGCAGTATTTT. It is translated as CASSLPKSIDTQYF.

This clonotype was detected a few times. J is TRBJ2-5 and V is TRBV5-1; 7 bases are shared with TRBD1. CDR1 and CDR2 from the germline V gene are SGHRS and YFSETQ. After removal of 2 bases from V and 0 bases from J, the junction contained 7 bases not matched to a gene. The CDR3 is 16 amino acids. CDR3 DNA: TGCGCCAGCAGCTTAATGGGGACAGAGGACCAAGAGACCCAGTACTTC. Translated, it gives CASSLMGTEDQETQYF.

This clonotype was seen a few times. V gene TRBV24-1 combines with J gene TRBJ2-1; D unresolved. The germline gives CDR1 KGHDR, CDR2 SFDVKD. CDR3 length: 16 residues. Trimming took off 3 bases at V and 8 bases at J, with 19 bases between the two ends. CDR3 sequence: CATSDPAATSFHEQFF. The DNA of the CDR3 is TGTGCCACCAGTGATCCGGCGGCAACCTCCTTCCATGAGCAGTTCTTC.

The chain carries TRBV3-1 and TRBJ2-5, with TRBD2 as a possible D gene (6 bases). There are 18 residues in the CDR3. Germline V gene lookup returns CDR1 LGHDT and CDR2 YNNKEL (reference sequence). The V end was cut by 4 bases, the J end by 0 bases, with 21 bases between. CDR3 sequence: CASSLFTLGAGHQETQYF. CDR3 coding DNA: TGTGCCAGCAGCCTTTTTACCCTCGGGGCGGGGCACCAAGAGACCCAGTACTTC.

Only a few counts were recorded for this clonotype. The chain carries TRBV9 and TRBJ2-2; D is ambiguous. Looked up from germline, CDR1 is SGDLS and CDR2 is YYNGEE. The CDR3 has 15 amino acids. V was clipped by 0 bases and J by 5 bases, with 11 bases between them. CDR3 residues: CASSVARSATGELFF. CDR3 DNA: TGTGCCAGCAGCGTAGCGCGGTCGGCAACCGGGGAGCTGTTTTTT. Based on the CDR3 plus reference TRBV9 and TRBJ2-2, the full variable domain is DSGVTQTPKHLITATGQRVTLRCSPRSGDLSVYWYQQSLDQGLQFLIQYYNGEERAKGNILERFSAQQFPDLHSELNLSSLELGDSALYFCASSVARSATGELFFGEGSRLTVL.

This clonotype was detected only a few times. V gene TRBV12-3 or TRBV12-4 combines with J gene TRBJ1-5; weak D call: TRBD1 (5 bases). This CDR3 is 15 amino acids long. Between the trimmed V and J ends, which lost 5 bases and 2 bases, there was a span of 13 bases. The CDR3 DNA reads TGTGCCAGCAGTGCCTCAGGGATGGGCAATCAGCCCCAGCATTTT. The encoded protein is CASSASGMGNQPQHF.

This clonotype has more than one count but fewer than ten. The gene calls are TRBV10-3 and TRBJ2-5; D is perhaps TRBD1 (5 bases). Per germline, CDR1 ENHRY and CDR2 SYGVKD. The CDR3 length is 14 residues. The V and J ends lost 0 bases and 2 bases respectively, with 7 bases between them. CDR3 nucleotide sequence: TGTGCCATCAGTGAGTCGCGACAGCAAGAGACCCAGTACTTC. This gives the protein CAISESRQQETQYF.

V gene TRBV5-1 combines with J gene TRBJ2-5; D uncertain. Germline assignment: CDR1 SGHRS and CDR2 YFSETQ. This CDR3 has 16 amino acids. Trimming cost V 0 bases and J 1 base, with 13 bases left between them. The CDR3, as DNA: TGCGCCAGCAGCTTGGCCCTTGGATCCCGCCAAGAGACCCAGTACTTC. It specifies CASSLALGSRQETQYF.

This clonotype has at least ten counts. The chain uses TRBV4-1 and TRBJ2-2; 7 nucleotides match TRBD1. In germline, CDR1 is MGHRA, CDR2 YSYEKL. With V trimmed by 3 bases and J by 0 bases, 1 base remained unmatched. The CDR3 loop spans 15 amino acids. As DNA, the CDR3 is TGCGCCAGCAGCCAGGGACAGACGAACACCGGGGAGCTGTTTTTT. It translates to CASSQGQTNTGELFF.